The rows below give T cell receptor beta chains drawn from one sample of a study of T cells in Graves' hyperthyroidism and ophthalmopathy. TCRdb recomputed calls from the multiplex PCR reads with MiXCR, one row per CDR3 protein. The sample records some 800,000 distinct CDR3 sequences, about 38% being singletons. The sequenced sample was blood. The receptors were gathered from a man younger than 35 with Graves' hyperthyroidism. Both conserved end residues are part of each CDR3. A D gene is named only where the DNA matches it firmly. Rows may omit the clone size; those that give it use once, few, many or a size class.

>TRBJ1-2|TRBV2|many|.
CASSEGASSYTF
TGTGCCAGCAGTGAAGGGGCATCCAGCTACACCTTC
>TRBJ2-2|TRBV12-3/TRBV12-4|once|TRBD2
CASSWGLGRTGELFF
TGTGCCAGCAGTTGGGGACTAGGGCGCACCGGGGAGCTGTTTTTT
>TRBJ1-1|TRBV19|few|.
CASSIIDMNTEAFF
TGTGCCAGTAGTATTATAGACATGAACACTGAAGCTTTCTTT
>TRBJ1-1|TRBV10-3|many|.
CAISGPGTEAFF
TGTGCCATCAGTGGCCCCGGCACTGAAGCTTTCTTT
>TRBJ2-1|TRBV2|.|.
CASSDTTNEQFF
TGTGCCAGCAGTGATACCACAAATGAGCAGTTCTTC
>TRBJ2-5|TRBV2|many|.
CASIVVRSGKETQYF
TGTGCCAGCATCGTAGTCCGCTCGGGGAAAGAGACCCAGTACTTC
>TRBJ2-5|TRBV9|few|TRBD2
CASSEAPSGAQETQYF
TGTGCCAGCAGTGAAGCGCCCAGCGGGGCACAAGAGACCCAGTACTTC
>TRBJ2-7|TRBV2|few|.
CASSGGQNYEQYF
TGTGCCAGCAGTGGAGGGCAGAACTACGAGCAGTACTTC
>TRBJ1-5|TRBV7-2|.|.
CASSLPGRDSNQPQHF
TGTGCCAGCAGCTTACCAGGGCGGGACAGCAATCAGCCCCAGCATTTT
>TRBJ2-7|TRBV5-1|few|TRBD2
CASSLGVSGRMGEQYF
TGCGCCAGCAGCTTGGGGGTGAGCGGGAGAATGGGGGAGCAGTACTTC
>TRBJ2-7|TRBV20-1|.|TRBD2
CSARGTSGGYEQYF
TGCAGTGCTAGGGGGACTAGCGGGGGCTACGAGCAGTACTTC
>TRBJ2-7|TRBV6-1|.|.
CAISEAGVGNTGEQYF
TGTGCCATCAGTGAAGCGGGCGTGGGGAACACCGGGGAGCAGTACTTC
>TRBJ2-6|TRBV10-3|.|.
CAISARPQGGANVLTF
TGTGCCATCAGTGCCCGTCCCCAGGGGGGGGCCAACGTCCTGACTTTC
>TRBJ1-6|TRBV7-9|few|.
CASSEGPQMNSPLHF
TGTGCCAGCTCCGAGGGCCCCCAGATGAATTCACCCCTCCACTTT
>TRBJ1-6|TRBV5-8|.|.
CASSYSRILRGSSYNSPLHF
TGTGCCAGCAGCTACTCCCGGATTCTCAGGGGAAGCTCCTATAATTCACCCCTCCACTTT
>TRBJ1-1|TRBV29-1|many|.
CSAIDGEAFF
TGCAGCGCCATTGACGGAGAAGCTTTCTTT